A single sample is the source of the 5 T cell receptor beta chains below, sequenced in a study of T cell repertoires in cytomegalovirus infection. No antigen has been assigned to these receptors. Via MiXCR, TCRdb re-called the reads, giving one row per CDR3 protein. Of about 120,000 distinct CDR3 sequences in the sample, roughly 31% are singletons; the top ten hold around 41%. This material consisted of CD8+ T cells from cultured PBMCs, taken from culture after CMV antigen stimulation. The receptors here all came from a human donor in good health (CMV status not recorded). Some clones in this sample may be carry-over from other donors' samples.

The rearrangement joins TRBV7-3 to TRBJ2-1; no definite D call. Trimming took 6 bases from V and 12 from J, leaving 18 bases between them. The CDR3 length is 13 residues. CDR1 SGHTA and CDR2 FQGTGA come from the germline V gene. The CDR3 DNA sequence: TGTGCCAGCAGTCCCACCGATAGGGATTGGCAGTTCTTC. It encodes CASSPTDRDWQFF. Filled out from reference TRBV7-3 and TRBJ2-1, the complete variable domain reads GAGVSQTPSNKVTEKGKYVELRCDPISGHTALYWYRQSLGQGPEFLIYFQGTGAADDSGLPNDRFFAVRPEGSVSTLKIQRTERGDSAVYLCASSPTDRDWQFFGPGTRLTVL.

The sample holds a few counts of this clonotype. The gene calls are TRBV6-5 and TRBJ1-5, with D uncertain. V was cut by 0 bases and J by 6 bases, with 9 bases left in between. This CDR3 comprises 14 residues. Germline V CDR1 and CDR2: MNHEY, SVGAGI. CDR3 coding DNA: TGTGCCAGCAGTTACTCTCCGGGAAGTCAGCCCCAGCATTTT. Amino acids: CASSYSPGSQPQHF.

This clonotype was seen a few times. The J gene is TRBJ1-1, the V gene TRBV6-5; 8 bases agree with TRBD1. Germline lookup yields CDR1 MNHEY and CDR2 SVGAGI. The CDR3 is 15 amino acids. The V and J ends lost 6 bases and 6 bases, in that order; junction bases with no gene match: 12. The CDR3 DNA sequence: TGTGCCAGCAGACTGAGGCAGGGGGCTGGAGCTGAAGCTTTCTTT. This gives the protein CASRLRQGAGAEAFF.

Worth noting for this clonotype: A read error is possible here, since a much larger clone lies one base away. CDR3 in DNA: TGTGCCAGCAGCCAAGATGGGGGGCTAGCCAAAGACATTCAGTACTTC. Its protein is CASSQDGGLAKDIQYF. V is TRBV4-2 and J is TRBJ2-4; D possibly matches TRBD1 or TRBD2 (6 bases each). Germline V CDR1 and CDR2: LGHNA, YNFKEQ. This CDR3 has 16 amino acids.

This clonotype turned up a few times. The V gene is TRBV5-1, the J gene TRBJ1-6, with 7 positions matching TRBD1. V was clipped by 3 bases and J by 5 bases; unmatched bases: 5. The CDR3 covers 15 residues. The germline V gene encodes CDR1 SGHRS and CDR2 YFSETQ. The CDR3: CASSSTGVDNSPLHF. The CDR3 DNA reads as TGCGCCAGCAGCTCTACAGGGGTGGATAATTCACCCCTCCACTTT.